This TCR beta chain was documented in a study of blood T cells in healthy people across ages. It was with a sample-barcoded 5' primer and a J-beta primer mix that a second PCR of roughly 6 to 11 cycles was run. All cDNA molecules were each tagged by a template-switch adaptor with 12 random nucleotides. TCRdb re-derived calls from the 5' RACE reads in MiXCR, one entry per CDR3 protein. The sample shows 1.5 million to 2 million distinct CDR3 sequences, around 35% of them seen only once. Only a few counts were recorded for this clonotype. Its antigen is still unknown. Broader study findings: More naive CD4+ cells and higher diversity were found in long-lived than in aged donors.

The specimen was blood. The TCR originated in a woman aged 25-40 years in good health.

CDR3 nucleotides: TGTGCCAGCAAAGGGCCCGTCGCATACAATGAGCAGTTCTTC. Amino acids: CASKGPVAYNEQFF. This sequence joins TRBV6-1 and TRBJ2-1; no clear D gene. V gave up 7 bases and J gave up 4 bases, with 14 bases separating them. This CDR3 has 14 amino acids. The germline gives CDR1 MNHNS, CDR2 SASEGT.